This TCR beta chain was observed in a study of T cells in localized non-small cell lung cancer. Broader study findings: Longer overall survival associated with higher blood T cell density; shorter survival with higher adjacent-lung clonality. The study found T cell clonality highest in uninvolved adjacent lung, above tumor. Paired adjacent lung recovered a median roughly 54 of the top 100 tumor clones.

V lost 0 bases and J 5 bases, leaving 7 bases between the germline ends. The CDR3 has 13 residues. Germline values: CDR1 KGHSH, CDR2 LQKENI. Clones were read by immunoSEQ multiplex PCR, and TCRdb kept only the in-frame ones, dropping some. This sample carries about 910 clones, approximately 20% of them seen once, and the ten largest clones take around 8.9%. About this clone: Its antigen is not known.

The chain is built from TRBV18 and TRBJ1-1, with D hard to call. Specimen: normal lung tissue next to the tumor, collected before any cancer treatment. This TCR came from a male donor older than 55 with stage II squamous cell lung carcinoma. The CDR3 DNA sequence: TGTGCCAGCTCACCACCGAATCCGACTGAAGCTTTCTTT. Protein sequence: CASSPPNPTEAFF. The variable domain in full, completed from reference TRBV18 and TRBJ1-1, reads NAGVMQNPRHLVRRRGQEARLRCSPMKGHSHVYWYRQLPEEGLKFMVYLQKENIIDESGMPKERFSAEFPKEGPSILRIQQVVRGDSAAYFCASSPPNPTEAFFGQGTRLTVV.